This TCR beta chain was sequenced for a study of read filtering for tumor transcriptome and immune sequencing. Study in general: After DNase treatment, RNA was made into whole-transcriptome libraries.

General study points: RNA-seq captured clonotypes less deeply and reliably than IR-seq.

From around 0.4 ug of RNA, a library with molecular barcoded alpha/delta and beta/gamma adaptors was made. TCRdb re-analysed the reads in MiXCR, keeping a single row per CDR3 protein. The sample gives about 40,000 distinct CDR3 sequences, roughly 15% of which show up once; 27% is in the top ten. This clonotype was picked up many times. The antigen remains undetermined. The trim removed 5 bases at V and 4 bases at J, leaving 3 bases unmatched. Germline V gives CDR1 SGHVS, CDR2 FNYEAQ. The CDR3 contains 15 residues. The V call is TRBV7-6, the J call TRBJ2-5, with TRBD2 matching 14 bases. The sequence derives from a donor at least 40 years old with multiple myeloma. Material: a population of CD138-negative cells sorted from bone marrow. The CDR3 is CASSQGLAGGETQYF. CDR3 bases: TGTGCCAGCAGCCAAGGACTAGCGGGAGGAGAGACCCAGTACTTC.